The clone carrying this T cell receptor beta chain was counted many times. Its target is unknown. TCRdb itself ran the multiplex PCR reads through MiXCR, one entry per CDR3 protein. The data contain more than 50,000 distinct CDR3 sequences, approximately 40% of them singletons. This CDR3 contains 16 residues. V shed 6 bases, J shed 4 bases, and the junction held 11 bases outside the gene matches. These data are taken from a study of breast tumors, draining lymph nodes, adjacent tissues. Study-wide results and limits: Findings are consistent with lymph node origin and intratumoral expansion of most tumor T cells. Compared with lymph nodes, tumors were less diverse; compared with nontumor tissue, more.

The sequenced sample consisted of breast tumor tissue. This chain connects TRBV12-3 or TRBV12-4 to TRBJ2-3; 9 bases line up with TRBD2. The source of this sequence is a female donor with breast cancer. Some clones in this sample may be carry-over from other donors' samples. This CDR3 reads CASRSGIAGAPDTQYF. The CDR3 DNA follows: TGTGCCAGCAGATCCGGAATAGCGGGAGCTCCAGATACGCAGTATTTT.